The rows below give T cell receptor beta chains drawn from one sample of a study of shared clonotypes between healthy human individuals. The repertoire was sequenced with immunoSEQ multiplex PCR; TCRdb's copy has only in-frame clones and lacks some. The table records roughly 2.5 million clones, around 90% of them present only once. The sequenced sample was naive CD4+ T cells sorted from blood. The receptor source for this set is a man between 18 and 29 years old in good health. Each CDR3 is given with its conserved first and last residue. D genes are given only for firm matches. Not every row has a clone size; where given, it reads once, few, many or a size class.

TRBD2 . TRBJ2-3 TRBV5-1 TGCGCCAGCAGCTTGCGTTTTAGCGGGGGGGCCGGGAACACAGATACGCAGTATTTT CASSLRFSGGAGNTDTQYF
TRBD1 once TRBJ1-5 TRBV28 TGTGCCAGCAGCCCCTCAGGGGGGGATCCGGGGCCCCAGCATTTT CASSPSGGDPGPQHF
TRBD2 . TRBJ2-5 TRBV5-1 TGCGCCAGCAGCCTAACTAGCGGGAGAGAGACCCAGTACTTC CASSLTSGRETQYF
TRBD2 . TRBJ2-3 TRBV19 TGTGCCAGTAGCCTGGGGGTAGCGGGGGGGCCGGATACGCAGTATTTT CASSLGVAGGPDTQYF
. once TRBJ2-2 TRBV5-8 TGTGCCAGCAGCCCCTGGGCTACAGGATATAACACCGGGGAGCTGTTTTTT CASSPWATGYNTGELFF
. . TRBJ1-1 TRBV29-1 TGCAGCGTTGGGGGGGCGCGGGTTGAAGCTTTCTTT CSVGGARVEAFF
TRBD1 . TRBJ2-6 TRBV7-9 TGTGCCAGCAGCTTAGCGCCAGGGGGCTCTGGGGCCAACGTCCTGACTTTC CASSLAPGGSGANVLTF
TRBD2 . TRBJ2-5 TRBV30 TGTGCCTGGAGTGTATCGGAGGAGCGGGGGGGCGAGGAGACCCAGTACTTC CAWSVSEERGGEETQYF
. . TRBJ2-5 TRBV10-3 TGTGCCATCAGTGACGTGGGTCCAGAGACCCAGTACTTC CAISDVGPETQYF
. . TRBJ2-7 TRBV18 TGTGCCAGCTCATCTACAGGTACCGGCGAGCAGTACTTC CASSSTGTGEQYF
. . TRBJ1-6 TRBV11-2 TGTGCCAGCACCGATGGACTTGGTTCACCCCTCCACTTT CASTDGLGSPLHF
TRBD1 . TRBJ1-2 TRBV7-6 TGTGCCAGCAGTTTCACAACCGGGACAGGGGGATCCGGCTACACCTTC CASSFTTGTGGSGYTF
TRBD1 . TRBJ1-4 TRBV7-6 TGTGCCAGCAGCTTAGCGGACAGGGTGGCTGAAAAACTGTTTTTT CASSLADRVAEKLFF
. . TRBJ1-5 TRBV11-2 TGTGCCAGCAGCTTATTACCAAGCAATCAGCCCCAGCATTTT CASSLLPSNQPQHF
. . TRBJ2-2 TRBV9 TGTGCCAGCAGCGTGACCGTGGCGGCCACGAACACCGGGGAGCTGTTTTTT CASSVTVAATNTGELFF
. few TRBJ1-2 TRBV9 TGTGCCAGCCTGGTCTACGCCGGCAATGGCTACACCTTC CASLVYAGNGYTF
TRBD1 . TRBJ2-4 TRBV2 TGTGCCAGCAGTGGGGACAGATCCTTAGCCAAAAACATTCAGTACTTC CASSGDRSLAKNIQYF
. . TRBJ1-2 TRBV7-2 TGTGCCAGCAGCCCAGAGTGGGGGTCCTATGGCTACACCTTC CASSPEWGSYGYTF
TRBD1 . TRBJ2-5 TRBV5-1 TGCGCCAGCAGCTTGGAAGGGGGCGGTGAGACCCAGTACTTC CASSLEGGGETQYF
. . TRBJ2-7 TRBV10-2 TGCGCCGGAGCCGGCATTAGCACAAACGAGCAGTACTTC CAGAGISTNEQYF
TRBD1 . TRBJ1-2 TRBV6-5 TGTGCCAGCAGGCAGGGGGTACATGGCTACACCTTC CASRQGVHGYTF
. . TRBJ1-6 TRBV10-2 TGCGCCAGCCGACCGGGGGGAGCGCGACCCCTCCACTTT CASRPGGARPLHF
. . TRBJ2-2 TRBV21-1 TGTGCCAGCAGCAAAGCGCTCCTTTGGGACAGCGCAGACACCGGGGAGCTGTTTTTT CASSKALLWDSADTGELFF
TRBD2 once TRBJ2-1 TRBV27 TGTGCCAGCAGTAAAGGGACTAGCGGGAGCTCCTACAATGAGCAGTTCTTC CASSKGTSGSSYNEQFF
TRBD1 . TRBJ2-2 TRBV11-1 TGTGCCAGCAGCTTAGAAGGGGGCACGAACACCGGGGAGCTGTTTTTT CASSLEGGTNTGELFF
. . TRBJ1-3 TRBV5-1 TGCGCCAGCAGCAGGGACTACTCTGGAAACACCATATATTTT CASSRDYSGNTIYF
TRBD1 . TRBJ2-7 TRBV9 TGTGCCAGCAGCGTAGACCGGACAGGGGTTTTCTACGAGCAGTACTTC CASSVDRTGVFYEQYF
. . TRBJ2-7 TRBV15 TGTGCCACCAGCAGAGGGCAGGGGACCTACGAGCAGTACTTC CATSRGQGTYEQYF
TRBD1 . TRBJ2-2 TRBV6-1 TGTGCCAGCAGTGGACAGGGGCGGAACACCGGGGAGCTGTTTTTT CASSGQGRNTGELFF
TRBD1 . TRBJ1-4 TRBV4-3 TGCGCCAGCAGCCAAGATATCACGGGACAGGGGAGTGAAAAACTGTTTTTT CASSQDITGQGSEKLFF
TRBD2 . TRBJ2-3 TRBV18 TGTGCCAGCTCAACAAAGCCCACGAGGCGACTAGCGGGGGACACAGATACGCAGTATTTT CASSTKPTRRLAGDTDTQYF
. . TRBJ2-5 TRBV11-2 TGTGCCAGCAGCCCCTCAGCACAAGAGACCCAGTACTTC CASSPSAQETQYF
. . TRBJ1-1 TRBV4-1 TGCGCCAGCAGCCAAGATTTCGGCAGGAATGCTTTCTTT CASSQDFGRNAFF
TRBD2 . TRBJ2-5 TRBV29-1 TGCAGCGTTGAACCGGGGGGGGAGACCCAGTACTTC CSVEPGGETQYF
. . TRBJ2-3 TRBV10-3 TGTGCCAGCCACCGGGGGACTGATTCTTCAGATACGCAGTATTTT CASHRGTDSSDTQYF
. . TRBJ2-3 TRBV27 TGTGCCAGCAGTCCGACCCCCAGAGATAGCAGACCTAGTGCAGATACGCAGTATTTT CASSPTPRDSRPSADTQYF
. . TRBJ2-3 TRBV5-1 TGCGCCAGCAGCTATGGGGCGCATGGCACAGATACGCAGTATTTT CASSYGAHGTDTQYF
. . TRBJ2-2 TRBV7-9 TGTGCCACCTCGGGGGTCATCGGGGAGCTGTTTTTT CATSGVIGELFF
. . TRBJ2-2 TRBV27 TGTGCCAGCAGTTCAGTCCGACAACCCGGGGAGCTGTTTTTT CASSSVRQPGELFF
. . TRBJ2-7 TRBV18 TGTGCCAGCTCACCACTCGCGGAGTCCTACGAGCAGTACTTC CASSPLAESYEQYF
TRBD1 . TRBJ2-3 TRBV30 TGTGCCTGGAGCCGGGGACAGGGGACAGATACGCAGTATTTT CAWSRGQGTDTQYF
. . TRBJ2-5 TRBV5-6 TGTGCCAGCAGCTTGAGTGGCGAGACCCAGTACTTC CASSLSGETQYF
. . TRBJ2-1 TRBV21-1 TGTGCCAGCAGCCTCGGGGGAGCAAGGTACAATGAGCAGTTCTTC CASSLGGARYNEQFF
. . TRBJ2-5 TRBV19 TGTGCCAGTAGTACAGGGCAGAAAGAGACCCAGTACTTC CASSTGQKETQYF
TRBD1 . TRBJ1-5 TRBV23-1 TGCGCCAGCAGTCAATCGGGCGGACAGGGGACCCAAGGTGAGGTTCAGCCCCAGCATTTT CASSQSGGQGTQGEVQPQHF
TRBD1 . TRBJ1-4 TRBV9 TGTGCCAGCAGCGCGACAGGGGTCACTAATGAAAAACTGTTTTTT CASSATGVTNEKLFF
. . TRBJ1-2 TRBV4-1 TGCGCCAGCAGCCAAGAGGTTCAGTCCATTAACTATGGCTACACCTTC CASSQEVQSINYGYTF